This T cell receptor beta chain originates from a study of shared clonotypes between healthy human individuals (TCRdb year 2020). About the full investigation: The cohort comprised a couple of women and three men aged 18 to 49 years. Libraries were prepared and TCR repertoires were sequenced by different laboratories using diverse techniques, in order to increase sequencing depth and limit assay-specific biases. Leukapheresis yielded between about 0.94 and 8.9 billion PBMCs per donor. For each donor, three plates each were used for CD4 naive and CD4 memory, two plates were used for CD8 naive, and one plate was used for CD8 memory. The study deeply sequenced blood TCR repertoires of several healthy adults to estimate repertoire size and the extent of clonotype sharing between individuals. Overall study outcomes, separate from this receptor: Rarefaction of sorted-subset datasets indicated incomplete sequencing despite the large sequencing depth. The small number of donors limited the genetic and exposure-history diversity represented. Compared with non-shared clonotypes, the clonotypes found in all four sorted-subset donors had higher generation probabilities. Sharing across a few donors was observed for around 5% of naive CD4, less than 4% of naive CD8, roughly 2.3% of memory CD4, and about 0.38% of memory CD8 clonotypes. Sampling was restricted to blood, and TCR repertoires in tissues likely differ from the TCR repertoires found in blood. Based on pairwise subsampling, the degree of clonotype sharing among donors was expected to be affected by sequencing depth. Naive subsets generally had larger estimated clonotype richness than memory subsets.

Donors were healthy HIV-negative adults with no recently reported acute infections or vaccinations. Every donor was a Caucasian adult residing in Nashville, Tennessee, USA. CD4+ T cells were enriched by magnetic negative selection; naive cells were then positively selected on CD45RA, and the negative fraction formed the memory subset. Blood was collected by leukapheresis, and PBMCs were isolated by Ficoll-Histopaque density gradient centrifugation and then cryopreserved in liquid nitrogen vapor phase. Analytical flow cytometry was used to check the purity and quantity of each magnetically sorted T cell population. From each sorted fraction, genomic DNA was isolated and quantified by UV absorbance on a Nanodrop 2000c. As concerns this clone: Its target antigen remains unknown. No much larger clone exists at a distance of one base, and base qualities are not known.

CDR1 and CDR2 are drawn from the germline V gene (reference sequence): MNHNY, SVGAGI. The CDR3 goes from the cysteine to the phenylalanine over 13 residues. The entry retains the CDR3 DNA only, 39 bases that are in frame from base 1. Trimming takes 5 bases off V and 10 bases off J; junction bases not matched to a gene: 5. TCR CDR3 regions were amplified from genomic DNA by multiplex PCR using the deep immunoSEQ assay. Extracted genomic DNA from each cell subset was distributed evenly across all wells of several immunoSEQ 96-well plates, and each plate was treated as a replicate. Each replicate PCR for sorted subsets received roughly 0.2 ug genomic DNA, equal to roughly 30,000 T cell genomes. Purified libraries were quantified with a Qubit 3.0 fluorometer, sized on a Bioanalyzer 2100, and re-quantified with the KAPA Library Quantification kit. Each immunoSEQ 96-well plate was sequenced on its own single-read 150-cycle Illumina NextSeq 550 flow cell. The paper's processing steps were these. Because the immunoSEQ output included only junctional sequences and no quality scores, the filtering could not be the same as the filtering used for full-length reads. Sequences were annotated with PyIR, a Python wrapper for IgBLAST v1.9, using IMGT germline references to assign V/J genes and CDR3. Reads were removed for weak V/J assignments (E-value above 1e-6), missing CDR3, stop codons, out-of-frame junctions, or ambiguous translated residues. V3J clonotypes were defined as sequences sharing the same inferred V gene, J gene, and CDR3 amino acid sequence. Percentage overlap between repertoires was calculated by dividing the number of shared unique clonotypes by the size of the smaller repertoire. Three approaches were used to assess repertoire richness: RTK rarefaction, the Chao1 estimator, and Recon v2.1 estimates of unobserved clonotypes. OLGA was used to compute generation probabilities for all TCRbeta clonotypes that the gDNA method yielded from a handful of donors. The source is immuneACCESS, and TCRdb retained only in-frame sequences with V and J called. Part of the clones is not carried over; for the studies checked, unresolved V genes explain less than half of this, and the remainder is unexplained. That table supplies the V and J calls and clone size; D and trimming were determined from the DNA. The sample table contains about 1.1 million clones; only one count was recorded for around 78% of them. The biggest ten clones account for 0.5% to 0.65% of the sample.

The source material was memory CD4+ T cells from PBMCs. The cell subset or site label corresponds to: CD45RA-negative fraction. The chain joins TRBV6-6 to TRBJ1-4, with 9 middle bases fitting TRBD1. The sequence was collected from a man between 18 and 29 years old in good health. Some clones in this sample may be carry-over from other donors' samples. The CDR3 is CASSRTGARKLFF. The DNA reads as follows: TGTGCCAGCAGTAGGACAGGGGCACGAAAACTGTTTTTT.